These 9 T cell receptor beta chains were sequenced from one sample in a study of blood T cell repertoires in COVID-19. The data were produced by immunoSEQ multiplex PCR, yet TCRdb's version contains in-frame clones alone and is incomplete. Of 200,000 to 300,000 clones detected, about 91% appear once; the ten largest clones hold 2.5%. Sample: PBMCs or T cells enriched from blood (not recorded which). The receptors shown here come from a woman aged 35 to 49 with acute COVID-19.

The chain's CDR3 is CASSFSGAAQYF. The CDR3 coding sequence is TGTGCCAGCAGTTTTTCTGGTGCGGCGCAGTATTTT. The chain recombines TRBV25-1 with TRBJ2-3; no reliable D call. The CDR3 covers 12 residues. V was clipped by 5 bases and J by 10 bases, with 13 bases between them. CDR1 MGHDK and CDR2 SYGVNS come from the germline V gene.

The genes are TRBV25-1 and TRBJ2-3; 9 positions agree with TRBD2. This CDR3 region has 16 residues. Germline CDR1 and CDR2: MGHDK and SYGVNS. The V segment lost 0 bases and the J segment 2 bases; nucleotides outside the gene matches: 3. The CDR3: CASSEYAGGDTDTQYF. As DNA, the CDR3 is TGTGCCAGCAGTGAATATGCGGGAGGGGACACAGATACGCAGTATTTT.

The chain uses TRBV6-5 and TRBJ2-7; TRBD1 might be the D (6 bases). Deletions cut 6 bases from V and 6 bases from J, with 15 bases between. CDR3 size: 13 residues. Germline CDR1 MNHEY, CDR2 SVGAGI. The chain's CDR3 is CASSMKSGAEQYF. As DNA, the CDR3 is TGTGCCAGCAGCATGAAATCAGGGGCCGAGCAGTACTTC.

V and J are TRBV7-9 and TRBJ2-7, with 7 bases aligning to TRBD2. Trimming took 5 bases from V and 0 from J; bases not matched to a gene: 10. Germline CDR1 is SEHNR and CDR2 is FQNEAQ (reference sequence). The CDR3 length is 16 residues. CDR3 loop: CASSPRGERGSYEQYF. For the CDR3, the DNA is TGTGCCAGCAGCCCTAGGGGCGAGCGGGGCTCCTACGAGCAGTACTTC.

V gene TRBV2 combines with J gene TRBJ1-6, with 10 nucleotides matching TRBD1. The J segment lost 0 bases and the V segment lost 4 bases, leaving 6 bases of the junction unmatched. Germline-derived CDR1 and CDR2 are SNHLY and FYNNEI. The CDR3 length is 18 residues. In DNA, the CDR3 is TGTGCCAGCAGTGGAGGGGACAGGGGACTCTCCTATAATTCACCCCTCCACTTT. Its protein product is CASSGGDRGLSYNSPLHF.

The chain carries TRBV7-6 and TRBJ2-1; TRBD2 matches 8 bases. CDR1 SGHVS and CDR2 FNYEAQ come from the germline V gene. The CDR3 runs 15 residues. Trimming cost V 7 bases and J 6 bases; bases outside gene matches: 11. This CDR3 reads CASKVRSGTSNEQFF. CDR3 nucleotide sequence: TGTGCCAGCAAGGTGCGTAGCGGGACCAGCAATGAGCAGTTCTTC.

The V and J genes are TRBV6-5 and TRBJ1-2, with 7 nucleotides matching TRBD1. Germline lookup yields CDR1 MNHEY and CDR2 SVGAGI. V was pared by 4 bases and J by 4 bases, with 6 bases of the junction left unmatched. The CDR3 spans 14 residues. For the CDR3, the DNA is TGTGCCAGCAGTTTTAGACAGGGTGGCTATGGCTACACCTTC. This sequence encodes CASSFRQGGYGYTF.

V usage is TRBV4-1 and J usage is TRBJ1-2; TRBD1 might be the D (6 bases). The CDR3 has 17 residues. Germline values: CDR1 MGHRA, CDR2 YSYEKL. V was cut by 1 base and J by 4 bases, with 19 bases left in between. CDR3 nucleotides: TGCGCCAGCAGCCAAGGGGAACGACAGGACCTATTCTATGGCTACACCTTC. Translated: CASSQGERQDLFYGYTF.

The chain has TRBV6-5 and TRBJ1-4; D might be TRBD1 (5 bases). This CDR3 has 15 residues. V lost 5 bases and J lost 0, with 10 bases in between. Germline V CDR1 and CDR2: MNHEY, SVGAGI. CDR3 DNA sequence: TGTGCCAGCAGTCCCGGGGGGGCAACTAATGAAAAACTGTTTTTT. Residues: CASSPGGATNEKLFF.